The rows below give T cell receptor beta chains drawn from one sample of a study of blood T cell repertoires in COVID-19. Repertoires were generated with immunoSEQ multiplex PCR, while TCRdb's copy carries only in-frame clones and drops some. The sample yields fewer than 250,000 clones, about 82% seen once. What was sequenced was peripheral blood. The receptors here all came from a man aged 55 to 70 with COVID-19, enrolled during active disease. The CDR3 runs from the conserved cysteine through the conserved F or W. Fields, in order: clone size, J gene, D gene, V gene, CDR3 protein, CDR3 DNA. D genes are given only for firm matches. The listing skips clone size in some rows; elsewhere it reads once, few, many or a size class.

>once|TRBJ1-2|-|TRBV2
CASTEGEGYGYTF
TGTGCCAGCACGGAGGGCGAGGGCTATGGCTACACCTTC
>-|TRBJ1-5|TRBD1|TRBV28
CASSWTGEGQPQHF
TGTGCCAGCAGTTGGACAGGCGAGGGACAGCCCCAGCATTTT
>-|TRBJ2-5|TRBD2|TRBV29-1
CSVDTLAGGRETQYF
TGCAGCGTTGACACGTTAGCGGGAGGGCGAGAGACCCAGTACTTC
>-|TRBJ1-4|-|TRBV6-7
CASSPGGSGPTEEKLFF
TGTGCCAGCAGTCCTGGAGGAAGTGGGCCAACGGAGGAAAAACTGTTTTTT
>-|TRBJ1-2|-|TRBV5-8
CASSRRDGYTF
TGTGCCAGCAGCCGCAGGGATGGCTACACCTTC
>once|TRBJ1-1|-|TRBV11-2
CASSLSIRNTEAFF
TGTGCCAGCAGCTTGAGCATACGGAACACTGAAGCTTTCTTT
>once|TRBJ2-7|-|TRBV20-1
CSARGGYEQYF
TGCAGTGCTAGGGGGGGCTACGAGCAGTACTTC
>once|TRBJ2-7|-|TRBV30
CAWRTHLNGEQYF
TGTGCCTGGAGAACTCACCTCAACGGCGAGCAGTACTTC
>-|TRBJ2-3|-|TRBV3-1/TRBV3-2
CASSQVRGSADTQYF
TGTGCCAGCAGCCAAGTACGGGGGAGCGCAGATACGCAGTATTTT
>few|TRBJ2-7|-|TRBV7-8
CASSYSVLSYEQYF
TGTGCCAGCAGCTATAGCGTCCTATCCTACGAGCAGTACTTC
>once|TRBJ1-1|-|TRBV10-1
CASSAEVFREAFF
TGCGCCAGCTCGGCGGAGGTATTCCGGGAAGCTTTCTTT
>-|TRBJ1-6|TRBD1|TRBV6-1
CASSDGQGLRSPLHF
TGTGCCAGCAGTGATGGACAGGGTTTGAGGTCACCCCTCCACTTT
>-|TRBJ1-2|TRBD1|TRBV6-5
CATRRDRGQDGYTF
TGTGCCACCCGAAGGGACAGGGGGCAAGATGGCTACACCTTC
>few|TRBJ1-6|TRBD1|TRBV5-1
CASSLALGGQNSPLHF
TGCGCCAGCAGCTTGGCCCTCGGGGGACAGAATTCACCCCTCCACTTT
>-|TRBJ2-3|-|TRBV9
CASSVGLFGADTQYF
TGTGCCAGCAGCGTAGGATTATTCGGGGCAGATACGCAGTATTTT
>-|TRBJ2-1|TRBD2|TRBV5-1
CASSLALAGVNEQFF
TGCGCCAGCAGCTTGGCACTAGCGGGAGTAAATGAGCAGTTCTTC
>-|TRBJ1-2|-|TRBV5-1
CASSLDSFNYGYTF
TGCGCCAGCAGCTTGGATTCCTTTAACTATGGCTACACCTTC
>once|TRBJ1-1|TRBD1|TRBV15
CATSRRTGPTTEAFF
TGTGCCACCAGCAGGAGGACAGGGCCTACGACTGAAGCTTTCTTT
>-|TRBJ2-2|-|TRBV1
CTSSSQQGDTGELFF
TGCACCAGCAGCAGCCAACAGGGAGACACCGGGGAGCTGTTTTTT
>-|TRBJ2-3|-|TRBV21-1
CASSKDRLRTDTQYF
TGTGCCAGCAGCAAGGACAGGCTCCGCACAGATACGCAGTATTTT
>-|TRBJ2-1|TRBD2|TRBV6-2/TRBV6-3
CASSSAAAGDEQFF
TGTGCCAGCAGTTCCGCGGCGGCGGGGGATGAGCAGTTCTTC
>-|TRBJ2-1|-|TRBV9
CASSDDRSPYNEQFF
TGTGCCAGCAGCGACGACAGGTCCCCCTACAATGAGCAGTTCTTC
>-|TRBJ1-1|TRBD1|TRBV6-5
CASRGTGNTEAFF
TGTGCCAGCAGGGGGACAGGAAACACTGAAGCTTTCTTT
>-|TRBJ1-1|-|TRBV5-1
CASASGNTEAFF
TGCGCCAGCGCCTCGGGGAACACTGAAGCTTTCTTT
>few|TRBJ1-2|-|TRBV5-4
CASSLDSTYGYTF
TGTGCCAGCAGCTTGGACAGCACCTATGGCTACACCTTC
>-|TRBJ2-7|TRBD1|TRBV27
CASSPYRTGGTYEQYF
TGTGCCAGCAGTCCCTACAGGACAGGGGGTACCTACGAGCAGTACTTC
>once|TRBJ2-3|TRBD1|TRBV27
CASSNPGQGTDTQYF
TGTGCCAGCAGTAATCCGGGACAGGGAACAGATACGCAGTATTTT
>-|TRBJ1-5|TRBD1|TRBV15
CATSVGQGGNQPQHF
TGTGCCACCAGCGTCGGACAGGGAGGAAATCAGCCCCAGCATTTT
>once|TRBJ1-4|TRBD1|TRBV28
CATGEGGDEKLFF
TGTGCTACAGGGGAAGGGGGCGATGAAAAACTGTTTTTT
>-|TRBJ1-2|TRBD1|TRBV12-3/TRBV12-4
CASSWDRDYGYTF
TGTGCCAGCAGTTGGGACAGGGACTATGGCTACACCTTC
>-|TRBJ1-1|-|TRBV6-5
CASRMSNKYPEAFF
TGTGCCAGCAGAATGTCGAACAAGTACCCTGAAGCTTTCTTT
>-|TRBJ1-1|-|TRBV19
CASSIVGRGTEAFF
TGTGCCAGTAGTATAGTGGGCAGGGGCACTGAAGCTTTCTTT
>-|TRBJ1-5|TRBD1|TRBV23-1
CASGTPTGASEPQHF
TGCGCCAGCGGAACCCCGACAGGGGCATCGGAGCCCCAGCATTTT
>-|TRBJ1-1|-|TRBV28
CASSLSLTREAFF
TGTGCCAGCAGTTTATCCTTAACCCGGGAGGCTTTCTTT
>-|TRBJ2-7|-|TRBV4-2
CASSQGQFYEQYF
TGTGCCAGCAGCCAAGGACAGTTCTACGAGCAGTACTTC
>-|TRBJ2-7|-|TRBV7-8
CASSFATVRVIEQYF
TGTGCCAGCAGCTTCGCCACGGTCAGGGTAATCGAGCAGTACTTC
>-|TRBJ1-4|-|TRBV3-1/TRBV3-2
CASSSRAGGEKLFF
TGTGCCAGCAGCTCCCGGGCCGGGGGAGAAAAACTGTTTTTT
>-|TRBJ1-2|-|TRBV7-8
CASRRDNNYGYTF
TGTGCCAGCAGACGAGACAATAACTATGGCTACACCTTC
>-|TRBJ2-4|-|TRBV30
CAWSRNGGAKNIQYF
TGTGCCTGGAGTCGTAATGGAGGAGCCAAAAACATTCAGTACTTC
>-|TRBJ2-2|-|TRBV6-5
CASTSTNTGELFF
TGTGCCAGCACGTCTACGAACACCGGGGAGCTGTTTTTT
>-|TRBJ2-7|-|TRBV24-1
CATNPSGPQEQYF
TGTGCCACCAATCCAAGCGGGCCACAAGAGCAGTACTTC
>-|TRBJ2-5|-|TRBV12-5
CASGLTNQETQYF
TGTGCTAGTGGTTTGACAAATCAAGAGACCCAGTACTTC
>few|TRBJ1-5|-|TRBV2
CASSQNRDRPTALNQPQHF
TGTGCCAGCAGCCAAAACAGGGACCGTCCCACCGCTCTTAATCAGCCCCAGCATTTT
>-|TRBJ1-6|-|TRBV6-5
CASSYRQINSPLHF
TGTGCCAGCAGTTACAGACAGATTAATTCACCCCTCCACTTT
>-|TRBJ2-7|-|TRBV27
CASSLTPGTTYEQYF
TGTGCCAGCAGTTTAACTCCCGGGACAACATACGAGCAGTACTTC
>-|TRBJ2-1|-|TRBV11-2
CASSLDTLTGEQFF
TGTGCCAGCAGCTTAGATACCCTGACGGGGGAGCAGTTCTTC
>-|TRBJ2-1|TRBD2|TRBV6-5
CASSYLLAGGPSEQFF
TGTGCCAGCAGTTACTTACTAGCGGGAGGGCCTAGTGAGCAGTTCTTC
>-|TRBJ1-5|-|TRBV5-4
CASSEGQSNQPQHF
TGTGCCAGCAGCGAGGGACAAAGCAATCAGCCCCAGCATTTT
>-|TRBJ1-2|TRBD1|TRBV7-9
CASSPPGGAGYTF
TGTGCCAGCAGCCCACCAGGGGGCGCGGGCTACACCTTC
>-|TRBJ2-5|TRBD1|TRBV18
CASSPKGAWETQYF
TGTGCCAGCTCACCTAAGGGGGCCTGGGAGACCCAGTACTTC
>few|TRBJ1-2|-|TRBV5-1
CASSLSGVDYGYTF
TGCGCCAGCAGCTTGTCAGGGGTTGACTATGGCTACACCTTC
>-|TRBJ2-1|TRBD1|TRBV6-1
CASSEGGGGLSYNEQFF
TGTGCCAGCAGTGAAGGAGGGGGCGGGCTTTCCTACAATGAGCAGTTCTTC
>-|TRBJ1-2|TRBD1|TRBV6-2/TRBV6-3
CASSYGQGAYGYTF
TGTGCCAGCAGTTACGGTCAGGGGGCCTATGGCTACACCTTC
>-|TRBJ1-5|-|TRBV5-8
CASSWGGGGNQPQHF
TGTGCCAGCAGCTGGGGGGGTGGGGGCAATCAGCCCCAGCATTTT
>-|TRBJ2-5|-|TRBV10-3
CAISESRTGSGETQYF
TGTGCCATCAGTGAGTCTAGAACAGGGAGTGGTGAGACCCAGTACTTC
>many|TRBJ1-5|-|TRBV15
CATSKRQDYSNQPQHF
TGTGCCACCAGCAAACGACAGGATTATAGCAATCAGCCCCAGCATTTT
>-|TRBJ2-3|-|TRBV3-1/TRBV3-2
CASSQGGRAPYSTDTQYF
TGTGCCAGCAGCCAAGGAGGGCGGGCGCCGTACAGCACAGATACGCAGTATTTT
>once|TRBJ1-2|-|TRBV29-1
CSAGEQRGTF
TGCAGCGCGGGGGAGCAAAGAGGTACCTTC
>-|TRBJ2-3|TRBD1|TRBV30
CAWSVGTAGTDTQYF
TGTGCCTGGAGTGTTGGGACAGCTGGCACAGATACGCAGTATTTT